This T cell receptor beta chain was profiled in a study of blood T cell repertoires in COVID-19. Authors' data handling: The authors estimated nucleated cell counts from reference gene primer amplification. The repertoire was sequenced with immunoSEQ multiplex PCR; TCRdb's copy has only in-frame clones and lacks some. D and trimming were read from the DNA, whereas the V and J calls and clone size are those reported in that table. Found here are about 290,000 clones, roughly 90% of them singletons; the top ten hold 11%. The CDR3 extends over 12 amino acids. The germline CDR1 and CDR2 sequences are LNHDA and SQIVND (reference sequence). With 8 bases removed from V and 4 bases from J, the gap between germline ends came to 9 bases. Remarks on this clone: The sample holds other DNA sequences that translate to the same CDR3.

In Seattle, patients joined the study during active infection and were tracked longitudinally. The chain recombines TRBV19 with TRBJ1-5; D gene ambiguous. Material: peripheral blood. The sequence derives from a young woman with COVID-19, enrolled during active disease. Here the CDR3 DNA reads TGTGCCAGTCGGACGGGAAATCAGCCCCAGCATTTT. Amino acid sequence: CASRTGNQPQHF.